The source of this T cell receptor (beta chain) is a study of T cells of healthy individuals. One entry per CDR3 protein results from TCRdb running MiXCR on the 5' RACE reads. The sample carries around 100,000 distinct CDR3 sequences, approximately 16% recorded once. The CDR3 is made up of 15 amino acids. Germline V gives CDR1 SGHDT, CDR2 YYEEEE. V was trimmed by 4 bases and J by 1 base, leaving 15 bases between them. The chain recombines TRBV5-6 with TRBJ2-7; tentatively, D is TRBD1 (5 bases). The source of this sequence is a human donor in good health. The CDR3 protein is CASSTGHPFSYEQYF. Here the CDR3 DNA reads TGTGCCAGCAGCACCGGACACCCCTTTTCCTACGAGCAGTACTTC.